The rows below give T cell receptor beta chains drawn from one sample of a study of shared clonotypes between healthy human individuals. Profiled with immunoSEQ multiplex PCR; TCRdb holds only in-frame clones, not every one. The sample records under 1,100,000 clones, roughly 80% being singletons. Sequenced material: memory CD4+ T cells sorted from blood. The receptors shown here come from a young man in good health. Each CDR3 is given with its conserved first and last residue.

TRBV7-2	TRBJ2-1	CASSLGVEQFF
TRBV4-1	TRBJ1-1	CASSAGTDTEAFF
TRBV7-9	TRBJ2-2	CASSFRSYTGELFF
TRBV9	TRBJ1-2	CASSVEPGGMNGYTF
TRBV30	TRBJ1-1	CAFLPTGRAFF
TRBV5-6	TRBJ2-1	CASSLLALGPNEQFF
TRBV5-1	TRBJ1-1	CASSFGTGHTEAFF
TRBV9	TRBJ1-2	CASSSGQDLLYGYTF
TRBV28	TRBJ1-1	CASSLLNTEAFF
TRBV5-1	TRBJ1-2	CASSLGDTSGSLYGYTF